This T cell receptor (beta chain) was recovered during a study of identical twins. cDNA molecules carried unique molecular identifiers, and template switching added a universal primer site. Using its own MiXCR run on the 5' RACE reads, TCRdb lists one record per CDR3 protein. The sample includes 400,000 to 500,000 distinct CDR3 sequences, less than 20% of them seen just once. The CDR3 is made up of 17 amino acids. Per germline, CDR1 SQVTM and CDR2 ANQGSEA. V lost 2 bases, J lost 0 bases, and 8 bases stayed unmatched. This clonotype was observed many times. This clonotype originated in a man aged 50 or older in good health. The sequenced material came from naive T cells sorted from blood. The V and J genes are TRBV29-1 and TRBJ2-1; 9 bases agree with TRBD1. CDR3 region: CSVEWVDRGSSYNEQFF. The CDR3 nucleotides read TGCAGCGTTGAATGGGTGGACAGGGGTAGCTCCTACAATGAGCAGTTCTTC.